This T cell receptor beta chain was recorded in a study of CD8+ T cells in alopecia areata. The wider study: Disease severity was quantified as SALT score of affected scalp area. Study observations and caveats: Scalp clonality, along with expanded CD8+ clones among the top 100, was significantly decreased by tofacitinib. Normal scalp showed lower clonality than lesional scalp, especially alopecia totalis/universalis.

After removal of 2 bases from V and 0 bases from J, the junction contained 0 bases not matched to a gene. This CDR3 has 17 amino acids. Per the germline V gene, CDR1 is MRHNA and CDR2 is SNTAGT. Treatment in this sample: oral pan-JAK inhibitor, 5-10 mg twice daily. On this clone: Its specificity is not known.

Sequencing relied on a cDNA template that was reverse transcribed from extracted RNA. The method was immunoSEQ multiplex PCR; TCRdb's version includes in-frame clones alone and lacks a portion of them. The repertoire holds over 100,000 clones, with roughly 50% as singletons. The sequences come from CD8+ T cells sorted from blood, collected at week 24, from a patient treated with tofacitinib. The chain carries TRBV6-4 and TRBJ2-6; 11 nucleotides align to TRBD2. This clonotype was sampled from a human donor with alopecia areata. Here the CDR3 reads CASSDGTSGSGANVLTF. The CDR3 region has the DNA TGTGCCAGCAGTGACGGGACTAGCGGCTCTGGGGCCAACGTCCTGACTTTC.